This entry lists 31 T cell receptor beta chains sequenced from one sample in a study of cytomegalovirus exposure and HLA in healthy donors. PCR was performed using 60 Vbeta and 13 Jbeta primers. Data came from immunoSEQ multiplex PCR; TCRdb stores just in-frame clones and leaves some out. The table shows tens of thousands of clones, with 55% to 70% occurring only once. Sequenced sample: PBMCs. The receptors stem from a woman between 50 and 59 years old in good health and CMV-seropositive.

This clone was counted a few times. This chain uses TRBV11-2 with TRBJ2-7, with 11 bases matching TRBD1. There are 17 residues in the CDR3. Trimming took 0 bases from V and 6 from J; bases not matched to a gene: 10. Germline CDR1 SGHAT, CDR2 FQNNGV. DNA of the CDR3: TGTGCCAGCAGCTTAGATCACGGGACAGGGGGGGTATTCGAGCAGTACTTC. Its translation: CASSLDHGTGGVFEQYF.

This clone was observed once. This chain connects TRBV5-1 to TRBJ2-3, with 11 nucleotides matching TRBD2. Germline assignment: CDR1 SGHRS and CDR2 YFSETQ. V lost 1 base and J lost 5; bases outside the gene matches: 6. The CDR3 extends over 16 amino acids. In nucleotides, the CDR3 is TGCGCCAGCAGCTTGATTAGCGGGGGGGCAGTAGATACGCAGTATTTT. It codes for CASSLISGGAVDTQYF.

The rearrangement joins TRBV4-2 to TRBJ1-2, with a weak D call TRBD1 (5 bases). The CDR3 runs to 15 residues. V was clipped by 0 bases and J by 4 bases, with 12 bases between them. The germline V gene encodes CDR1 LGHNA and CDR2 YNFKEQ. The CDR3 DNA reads TGTGCCAGCAGCCAAGATTCGGAGACAGCCTATGGCTACACCTTC. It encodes CASSQDSETAYGYTF.

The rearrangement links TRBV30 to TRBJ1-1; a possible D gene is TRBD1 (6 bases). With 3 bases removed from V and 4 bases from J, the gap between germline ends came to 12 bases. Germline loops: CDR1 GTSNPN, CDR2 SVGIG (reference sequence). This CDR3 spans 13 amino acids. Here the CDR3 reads CAWSQRGGTEAFF. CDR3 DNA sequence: TGTGCCTGGAGCCAAAGGGGGGGCACTGAAGCTTTCTTT.

The CDR3 loop is CASSPPGQTNYGYTF. DNA for the CDR3: TGTGCCAGCTCACCACCAGGACAGACTAACTATGGCTACACCTTC. The chain joins TRBV18 to TRBJ1-2; a possible D gene is TRBD1 (6 bases). Looked up from germline, CDR1 is KGHSH and CDR2 is LQKENI. V shed 0 bases and J shed 0 bases, with 8 bases lying between them. The CDR3 is 15 amino acids.

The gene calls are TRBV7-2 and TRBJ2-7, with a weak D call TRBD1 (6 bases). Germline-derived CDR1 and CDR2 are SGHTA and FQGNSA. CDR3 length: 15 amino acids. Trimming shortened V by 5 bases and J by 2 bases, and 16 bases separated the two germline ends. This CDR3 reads CASSIGTLTAYEQYF. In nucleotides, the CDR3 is TGTGCCAGCAGCATAGGGACACTCACGGCCTACGAGCAGTACTTC. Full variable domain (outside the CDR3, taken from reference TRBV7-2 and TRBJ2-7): GAGVSQSPSNKVTEKGKDVELRCDPISGHTALYWYRQSLGQGLEFLIYFQGNSAPDKSGLPSDRFSAERTGGSVSTLTIQRTQQEDSAVYLCASSIGTLTAYEQYFGPGTRLTVT.

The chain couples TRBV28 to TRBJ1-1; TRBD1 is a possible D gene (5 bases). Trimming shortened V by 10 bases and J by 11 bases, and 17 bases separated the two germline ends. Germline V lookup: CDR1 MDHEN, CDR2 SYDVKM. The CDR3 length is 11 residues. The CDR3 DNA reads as TGTGCCACGATTCTTTCAGGGTTCGCTTTCTTT. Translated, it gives CATILSGFAFF.

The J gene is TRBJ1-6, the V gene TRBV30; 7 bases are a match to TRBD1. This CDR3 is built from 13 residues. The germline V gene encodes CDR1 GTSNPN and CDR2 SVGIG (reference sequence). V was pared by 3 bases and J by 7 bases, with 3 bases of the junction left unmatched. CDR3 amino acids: CAWRDRMNSPLHF. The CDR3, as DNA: TGTGCCTGGAGGGACAGGATGAATTCACCCCTCCACTTT.

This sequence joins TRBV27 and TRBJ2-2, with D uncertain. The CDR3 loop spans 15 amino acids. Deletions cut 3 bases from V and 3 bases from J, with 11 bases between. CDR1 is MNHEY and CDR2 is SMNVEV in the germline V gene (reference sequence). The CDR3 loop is CASSFVGAYTGELFF. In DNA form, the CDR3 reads TGTGCCAGCAGTTTTGTAGGAGCCTACACCGGGGAGCTGTTTTTT.

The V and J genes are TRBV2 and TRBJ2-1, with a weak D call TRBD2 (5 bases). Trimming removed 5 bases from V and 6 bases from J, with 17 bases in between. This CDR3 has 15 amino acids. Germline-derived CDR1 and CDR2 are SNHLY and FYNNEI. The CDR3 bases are TGTGCCAGCAGTCGGCGGGCCAATCCCTCCAATGAGCAGTTCTTC. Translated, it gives CASSRRANPSNEQFF.

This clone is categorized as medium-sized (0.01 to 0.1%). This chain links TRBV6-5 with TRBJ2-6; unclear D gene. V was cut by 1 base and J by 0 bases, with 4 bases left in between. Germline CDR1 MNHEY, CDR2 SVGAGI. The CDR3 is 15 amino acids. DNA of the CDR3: TGTGCCAGCAGTTACTTTAGCTCTGGGGCCAACGTCCTGACTTTC. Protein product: CASSYFSSGANVLTF.

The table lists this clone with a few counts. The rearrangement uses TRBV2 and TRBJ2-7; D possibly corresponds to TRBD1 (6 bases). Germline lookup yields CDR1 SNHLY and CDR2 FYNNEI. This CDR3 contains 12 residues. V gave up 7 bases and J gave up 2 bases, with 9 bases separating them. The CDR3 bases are TGTGCCAGCAACAGGGAAGCCTACGAGCAGTACTTC. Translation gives CASNREAYEQYF.

As DNA, the CDR3 is TGTGCCTGGAGTGGACAGTTATACTCTGGGGCCAACGTCCTGACTTTC. Protein product: CAWSGQLYSGANVLTF. This chain links TRBV30 with TRBJ2-6; a weak D match, TRBD1 (5 bases). Germline CDR1 GTSNPN, CDR2 SVGIG (reference sequence). Deletions cut 1 base from V and 0 bases from J, with 10 bases between. This CDR3 has 16 residues.

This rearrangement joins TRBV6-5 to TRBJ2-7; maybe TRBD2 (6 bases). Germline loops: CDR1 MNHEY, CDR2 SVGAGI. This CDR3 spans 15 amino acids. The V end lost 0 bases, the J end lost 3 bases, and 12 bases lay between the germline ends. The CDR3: CASSYSPGDHYEQYF. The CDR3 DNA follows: TGTGCCAGCAGTTACTCGCCGGGAGACCACTACGAGCAGTACTTC.

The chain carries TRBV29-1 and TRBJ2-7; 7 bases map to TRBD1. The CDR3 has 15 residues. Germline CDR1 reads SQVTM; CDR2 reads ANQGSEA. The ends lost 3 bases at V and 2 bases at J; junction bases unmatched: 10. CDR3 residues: CSVDGTAQGTYEQYF. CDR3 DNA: TGCAGCGTTGATGGGACAGCCCAGGGGACCTACGAGCAGTACTTC.

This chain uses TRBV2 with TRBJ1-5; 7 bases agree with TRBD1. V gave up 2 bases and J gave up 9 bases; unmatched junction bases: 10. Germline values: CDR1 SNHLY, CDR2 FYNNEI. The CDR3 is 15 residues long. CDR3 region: CASSERGRGGGPQHF. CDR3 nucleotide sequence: TGTGCCAGCAGTGAAAGGGGGCGCGGTGGGGGGCCCCAGCATTTT. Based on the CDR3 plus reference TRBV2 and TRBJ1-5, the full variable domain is EPEVTQTPSHQVTQMGQEVILRCVPISNHLYFYWYRQILGQKVEFLVSFYNNEISEKSEIFDDQFSVERPDGSNFTLKIRSTKLEDSAMYFCASSERGRGGGPQHFGDGTRLSIL.

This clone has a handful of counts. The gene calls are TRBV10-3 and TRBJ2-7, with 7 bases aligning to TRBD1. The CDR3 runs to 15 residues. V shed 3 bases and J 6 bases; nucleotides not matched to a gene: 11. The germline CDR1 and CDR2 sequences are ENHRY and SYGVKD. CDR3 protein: CAISDPVTGRSEQYF. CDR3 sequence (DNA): TGTGCCATCAGTGACCCGGTGACAGGGCGGAGCGAGCAGTACTTC.

CDR3 DNA: TGTGCCAGTACCCGGGACAGGGGCAATCAGCCCCAGCATTTT. Its protein product is CASTRDRGNQPQHF. The chain combines TRBV2 with TRBJ1-5, with 9 bases lining up with TRBD1. V lost 9 bases to trimming and J lost 2 bases; unmatched junction nucleotides: 5. CDR1 SNHLY and CDR2 FYNNEI come from the germline V gene. The CDR3 consists of 14 residues.

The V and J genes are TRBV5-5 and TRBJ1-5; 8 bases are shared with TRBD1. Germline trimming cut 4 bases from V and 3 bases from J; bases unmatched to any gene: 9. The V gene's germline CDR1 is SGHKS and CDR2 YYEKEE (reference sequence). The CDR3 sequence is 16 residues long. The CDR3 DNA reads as TGTGCCAGCAGCAAATCCGGGACAGGAAACAATCAGCCCCAGCATTTT. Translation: CASSKSGTGNNQPQHF.

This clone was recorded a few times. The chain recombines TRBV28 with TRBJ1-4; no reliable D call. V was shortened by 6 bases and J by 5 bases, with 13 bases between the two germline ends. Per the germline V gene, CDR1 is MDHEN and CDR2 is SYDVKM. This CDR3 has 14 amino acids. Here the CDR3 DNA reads TGTGCCAGCAGCTTAGGGAGGGTGAATGAAAAACTGTTTTTT. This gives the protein CASSLGRVNEKLFF.

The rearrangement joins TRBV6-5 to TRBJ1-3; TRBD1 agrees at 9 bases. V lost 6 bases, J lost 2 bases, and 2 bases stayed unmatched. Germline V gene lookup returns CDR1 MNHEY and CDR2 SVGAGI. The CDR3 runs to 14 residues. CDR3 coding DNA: TGTGCCAGCAGCTGGGACAGGGCTGGAAACACCATATATTTT. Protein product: CASSWDRAGNTIYF.

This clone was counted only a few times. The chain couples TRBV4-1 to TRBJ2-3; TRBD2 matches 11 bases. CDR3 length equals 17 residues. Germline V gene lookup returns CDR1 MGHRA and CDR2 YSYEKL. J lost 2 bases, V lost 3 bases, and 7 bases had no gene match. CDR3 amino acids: CASSHLGLAEITDTQYF. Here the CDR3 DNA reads TGCGCCAGCAGCCACTTGGGACTAGCGGAAATCACAGATACGCAGTATTTT.

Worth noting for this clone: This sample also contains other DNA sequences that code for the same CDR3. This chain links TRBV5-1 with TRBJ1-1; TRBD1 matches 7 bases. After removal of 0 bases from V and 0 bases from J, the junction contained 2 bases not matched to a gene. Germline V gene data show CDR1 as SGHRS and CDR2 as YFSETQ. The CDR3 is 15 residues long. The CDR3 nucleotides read TGCGCCAGCAGCTTGGGACAGGGAATGAACACTGAAGCTTTCTTT. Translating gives CASSLGQGMNTEAFF.

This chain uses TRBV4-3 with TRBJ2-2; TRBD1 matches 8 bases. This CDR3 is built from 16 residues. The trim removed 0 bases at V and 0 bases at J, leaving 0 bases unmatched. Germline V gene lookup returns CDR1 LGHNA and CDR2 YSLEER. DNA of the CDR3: TGCGCCAGCAGCCAAGAGACAGGGGCGAACACCGGGGAGCTGTTTTTT. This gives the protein CASSQETGANTGELFF.

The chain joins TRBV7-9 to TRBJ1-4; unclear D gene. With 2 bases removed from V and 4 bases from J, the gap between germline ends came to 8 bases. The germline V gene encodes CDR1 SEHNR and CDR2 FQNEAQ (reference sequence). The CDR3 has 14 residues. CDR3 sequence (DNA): TGTGCCAGCAGCTTATCCGGGGTTAATGAAAAACTGTTTTTT. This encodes CASSLSGVNEKLFF.

CDR3 sequence reads: CASSQQAGTGVLGYTF. The CDR3 DNA sequence: TGTGCCAGCAGCCAACAAGCCGGGACAGGGGTATTAGGCTACACCTTC. The chain joins TRBV7-9 to TRBJ1-2; 10 bases align to TRBD1. From germline, CDR1 is SEHNR and CDR2 FQNEAQ (reference sequence). This CDR3 has 16 residues. J lost 8 bases, V lost 5 bases, and 14 bases had no gene match.

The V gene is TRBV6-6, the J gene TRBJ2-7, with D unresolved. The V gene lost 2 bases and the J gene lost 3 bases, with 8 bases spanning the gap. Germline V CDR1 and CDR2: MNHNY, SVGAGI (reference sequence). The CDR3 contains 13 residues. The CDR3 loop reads CASSYAGFYEQYF. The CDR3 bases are TGTGCCAGCAGTTACGCAGGATTCTACGAGCAGTACTTC.

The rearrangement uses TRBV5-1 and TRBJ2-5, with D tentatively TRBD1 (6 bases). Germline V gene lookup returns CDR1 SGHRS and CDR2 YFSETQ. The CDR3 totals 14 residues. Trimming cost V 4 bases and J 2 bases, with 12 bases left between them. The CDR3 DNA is TGCGCCAGCAGCCCCTCAGGGGATCAAGAGACCCAGTACTTC. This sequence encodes CASSPSGDQETQYF.

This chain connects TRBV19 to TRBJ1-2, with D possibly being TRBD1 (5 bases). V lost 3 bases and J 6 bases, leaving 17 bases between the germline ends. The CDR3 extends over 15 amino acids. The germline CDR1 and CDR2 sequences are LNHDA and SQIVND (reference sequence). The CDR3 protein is CASSIYGKGANGYTF. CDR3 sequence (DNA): TGTGCCAGTAGTATCTATGGGAAAGGGGCCAATGGCTACACCTTC. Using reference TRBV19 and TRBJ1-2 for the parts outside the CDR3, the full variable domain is DGGITQSPKYLFRKEGQNVTLSCEQNLNHDAMYWYRQDPGQGLRLIYYSQIVNDFQKGDIAEGYSVSREKKESFPLTVTSAQKNPTAFYLCASSIYGKGANGYTFGSGTRLTVV.

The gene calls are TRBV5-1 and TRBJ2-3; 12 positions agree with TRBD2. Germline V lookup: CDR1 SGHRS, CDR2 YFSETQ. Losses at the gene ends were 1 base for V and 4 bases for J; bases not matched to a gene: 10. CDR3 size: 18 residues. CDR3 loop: CASSLNGLAGGKPDTQYF. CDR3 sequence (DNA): TGCGCCAGCAGCTTGAACGGGCTAGCGGGGGGGAAGCCAGATACGCAGTATTTT.

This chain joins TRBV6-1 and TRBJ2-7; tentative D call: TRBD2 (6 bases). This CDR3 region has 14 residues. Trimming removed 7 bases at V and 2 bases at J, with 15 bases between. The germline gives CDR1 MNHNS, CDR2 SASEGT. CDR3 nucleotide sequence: TGTGCCAGCACCCCGGGACTGGGGGCCTACGAGCAGTACTTC. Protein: CASTPGLGAYEQYF.